Ten or more counts support the clone carrying this TCR beta chain. TCRdb re-analyzed the PCR reads using MiXCR. The data show roughly 38,000 clones, over 10% seen once. This sample was taken from a study of metastatic and nonmetastatic thyroid tumors. Study in general: Across peripheral blood and tumor or nodule tissue samples taken from malignant and benign thyroid patients, the repertoires were compared with one another.

Not a single patient had been given any form of treatment at any point before undergoing thyroid surgery. V lost 0 bases and J 0 bases, leaving 11 bases between the germline ends. This CDR3 spans 15 amino acids. Germline V gene sequence: CDR1 DFQATT, CDR2 SNEGSKA (reference sequence). The origin of this receptor is a male donor with papillary thyroid cancer or a benign thyroid nodule (not recorded which). Some clones in this sample may be carry-over from other donors' samples. The gene calls are TRBV20-1 and TRBJ2-5, with D possibly TRBD2 on 5 matching bases. Sequenced: blood. CDR3 sequence (DNA): TGCAGTGCTAGAGATCCGAGGGAGAACCAAGAGACCCAGTACTTC. Amino acid sequence: CSARDPRENQETQYF.